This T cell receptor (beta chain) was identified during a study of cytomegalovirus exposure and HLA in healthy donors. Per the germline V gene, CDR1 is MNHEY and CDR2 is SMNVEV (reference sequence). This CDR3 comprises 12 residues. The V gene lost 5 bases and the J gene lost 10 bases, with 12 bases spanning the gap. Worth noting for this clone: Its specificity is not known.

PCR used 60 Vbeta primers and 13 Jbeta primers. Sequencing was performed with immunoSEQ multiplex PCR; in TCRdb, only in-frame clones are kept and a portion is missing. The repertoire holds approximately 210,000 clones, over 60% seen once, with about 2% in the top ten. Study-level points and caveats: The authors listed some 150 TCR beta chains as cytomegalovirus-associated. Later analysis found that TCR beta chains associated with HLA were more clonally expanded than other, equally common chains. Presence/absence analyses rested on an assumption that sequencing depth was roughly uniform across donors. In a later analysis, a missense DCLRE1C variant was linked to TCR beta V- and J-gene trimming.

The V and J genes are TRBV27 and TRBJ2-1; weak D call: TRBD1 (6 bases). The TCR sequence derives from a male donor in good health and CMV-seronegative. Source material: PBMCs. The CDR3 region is CASSVSGVEQFF. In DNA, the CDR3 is TGTGCCAGCAGTGTCTCAGGGGTCGAGCAGTTCTTC.